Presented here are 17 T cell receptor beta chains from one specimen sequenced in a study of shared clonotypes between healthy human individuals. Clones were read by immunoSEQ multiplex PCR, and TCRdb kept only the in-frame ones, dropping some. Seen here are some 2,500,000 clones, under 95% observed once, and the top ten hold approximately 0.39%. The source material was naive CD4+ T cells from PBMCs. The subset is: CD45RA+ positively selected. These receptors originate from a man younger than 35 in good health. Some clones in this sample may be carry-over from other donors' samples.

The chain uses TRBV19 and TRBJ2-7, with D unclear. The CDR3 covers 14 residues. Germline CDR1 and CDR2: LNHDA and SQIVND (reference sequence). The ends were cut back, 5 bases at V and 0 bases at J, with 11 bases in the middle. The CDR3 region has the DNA TGTGCCAGTAGTTACGCGGCCCACTCCTACGAGCAGTACTTC. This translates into CASSYAAHSYEQYF. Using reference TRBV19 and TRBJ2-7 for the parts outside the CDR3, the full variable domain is DGGITQSPKYLFRKEGQNVTLSCEQNLNHDAMYWYRQDPGQGLRLIYYSQIVNDFQKGDIAEGYSVSREKKESFPLTVTSAQKNPTAFYLCASSYAAHSYEQYFGPGTRLTVT.

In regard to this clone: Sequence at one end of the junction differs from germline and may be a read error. CDR3 region: CASSEGLRGRAHF. Here the CDR3 DNA reads TGCGCCAGCAGTGAGGGGTTACGCGGGAGGGCCCACTTC. The chain couples TRBV10-2 to TRBJ2-7, with TRBD2 identical over 9 bases. Per germline, CDR1 WSHSY and CDR2 SAAADI. This CDR3 contains 13 residues.

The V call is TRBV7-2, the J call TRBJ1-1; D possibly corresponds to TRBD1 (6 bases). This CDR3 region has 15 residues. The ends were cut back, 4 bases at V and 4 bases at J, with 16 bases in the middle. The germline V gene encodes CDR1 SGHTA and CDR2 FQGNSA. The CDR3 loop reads CASSSPGGRGTEAFF. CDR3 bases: TGTGCCAGCAGCTCCCCGGGGGGGCGAGGCACTGAAGCTTTCTTT.

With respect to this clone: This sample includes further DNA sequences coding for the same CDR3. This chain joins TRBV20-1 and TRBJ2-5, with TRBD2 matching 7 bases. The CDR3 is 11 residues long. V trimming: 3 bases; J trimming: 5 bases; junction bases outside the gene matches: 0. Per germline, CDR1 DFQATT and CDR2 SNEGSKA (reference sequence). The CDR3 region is CSASGRETQYF. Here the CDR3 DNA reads TGCAGTGCTAGCGGGAGGGAGACCCAGTACTTC.

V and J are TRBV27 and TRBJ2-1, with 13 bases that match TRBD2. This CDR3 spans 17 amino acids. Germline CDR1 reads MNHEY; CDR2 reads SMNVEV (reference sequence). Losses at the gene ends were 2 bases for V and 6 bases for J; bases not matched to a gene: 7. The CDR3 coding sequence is TGTGCCAGCAGTTTACGGACTAGCGGGGGAAGTTTCAATGAGCAGTTCTTC. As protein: CASSLRTSGGSFNEQFF.

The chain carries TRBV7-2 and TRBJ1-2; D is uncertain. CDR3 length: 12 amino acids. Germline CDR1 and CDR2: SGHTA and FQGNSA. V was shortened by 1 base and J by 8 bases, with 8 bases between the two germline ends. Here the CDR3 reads CASSLVGRGYTF. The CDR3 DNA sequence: TGTGCCAGCAGCTTAGTAGGGAGGGGCTACACCTTC.

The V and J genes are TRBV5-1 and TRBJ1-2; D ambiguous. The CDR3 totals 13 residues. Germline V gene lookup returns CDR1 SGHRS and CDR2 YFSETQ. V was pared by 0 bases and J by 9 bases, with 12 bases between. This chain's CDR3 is CASSLEVPVSYTF. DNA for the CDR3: TGCGCCAGCAGCTTGGAGGTACCGGTGAGCTACACCTTC.

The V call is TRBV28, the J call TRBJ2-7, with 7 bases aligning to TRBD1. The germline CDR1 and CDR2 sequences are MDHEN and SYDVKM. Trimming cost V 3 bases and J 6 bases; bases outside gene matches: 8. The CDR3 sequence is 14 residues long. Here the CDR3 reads CASSLIGGGGEQYF. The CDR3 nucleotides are TGTGCCAGCAGTTTGATAGGGGGCGGCGGCGAGCAGTACTTC. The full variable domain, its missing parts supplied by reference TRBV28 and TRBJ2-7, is DVKVTQSSRYLVKRTGEKVFLECVQDMDHENMFWYRQDPGLGLRLIYFSYDVKMKEKGDIPEGYSVSREKKERFSLILESASTNQTSMYLCASSLIGGGGEQYFGPGTRLTVT.

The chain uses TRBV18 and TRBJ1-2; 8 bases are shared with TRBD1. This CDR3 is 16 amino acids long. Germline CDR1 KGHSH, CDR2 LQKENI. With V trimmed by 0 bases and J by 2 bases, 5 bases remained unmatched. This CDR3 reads CASSPPGTGVNYGYTF. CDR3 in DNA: TGTGCCAGCTCACCACCAGGGACAGGAGTAAACTATGGCTACACCTTC.

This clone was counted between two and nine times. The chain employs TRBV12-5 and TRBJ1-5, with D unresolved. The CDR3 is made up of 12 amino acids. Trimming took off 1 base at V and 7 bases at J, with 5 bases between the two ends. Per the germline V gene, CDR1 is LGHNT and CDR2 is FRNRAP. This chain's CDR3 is CASGLEGQPQHF. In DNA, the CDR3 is TGTGCTAGTGGTTTGGAGGGCCAGCCCCAGCATTTT.

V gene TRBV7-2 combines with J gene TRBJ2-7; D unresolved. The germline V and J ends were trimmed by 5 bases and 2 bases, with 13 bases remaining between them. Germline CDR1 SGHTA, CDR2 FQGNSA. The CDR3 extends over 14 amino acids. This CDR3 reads CASSREHWAYEQYF. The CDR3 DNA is TGTGCCAGCAGCCGCGAACACTGGGCCTACGAGCAGTACTTC.

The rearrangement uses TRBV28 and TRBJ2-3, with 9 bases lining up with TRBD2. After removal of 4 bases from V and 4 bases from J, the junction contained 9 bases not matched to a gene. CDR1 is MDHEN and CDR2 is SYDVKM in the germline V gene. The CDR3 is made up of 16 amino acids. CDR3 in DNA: TGTGCCAGCAGTTCCCCGGGTAGCGGGAGTTCAGATACGCAGTATTTT. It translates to CASSSPGSGSSDTQYF.

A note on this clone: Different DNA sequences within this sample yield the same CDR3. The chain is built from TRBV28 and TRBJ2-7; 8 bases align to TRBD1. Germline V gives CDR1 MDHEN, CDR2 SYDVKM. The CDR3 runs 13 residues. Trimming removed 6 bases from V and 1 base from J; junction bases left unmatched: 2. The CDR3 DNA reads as TGTGCCAGCAGATGGACAGGGTCCTACGAGCAGTACTTC. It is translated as CASRWTGSYEQYF.

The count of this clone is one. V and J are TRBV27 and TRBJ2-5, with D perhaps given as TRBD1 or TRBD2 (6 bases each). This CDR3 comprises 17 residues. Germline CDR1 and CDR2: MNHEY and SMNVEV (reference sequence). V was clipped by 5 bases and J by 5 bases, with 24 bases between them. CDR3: CASSPKRSTGLSETQYF. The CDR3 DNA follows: TGTGCCAGCAGTCCGAAACGATCGACAGGACTATCGGAGACCCAGTACTTC.

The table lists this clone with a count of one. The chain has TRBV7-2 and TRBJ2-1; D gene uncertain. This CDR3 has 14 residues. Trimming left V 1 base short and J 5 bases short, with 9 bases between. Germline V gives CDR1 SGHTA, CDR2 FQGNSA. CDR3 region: CASSLEGGNNEQFF. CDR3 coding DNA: TGTGCCAGCAGCTTAGAGGGTGGGAACAATGAGCAGTTCTTC.

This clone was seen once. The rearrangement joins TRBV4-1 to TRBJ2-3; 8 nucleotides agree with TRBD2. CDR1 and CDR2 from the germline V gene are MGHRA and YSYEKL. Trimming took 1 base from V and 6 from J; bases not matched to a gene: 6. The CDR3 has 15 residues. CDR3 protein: CASSQVPGGPDTQYF. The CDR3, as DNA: TGCGCCAGCAGCCAAGTTCCGGGAGGGCCTGATACGCAGTATTTT.

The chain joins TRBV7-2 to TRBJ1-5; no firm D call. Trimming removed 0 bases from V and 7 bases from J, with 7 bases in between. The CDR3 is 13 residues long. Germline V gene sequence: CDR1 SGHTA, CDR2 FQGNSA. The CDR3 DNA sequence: TGTGCCAGCAGCTTAGCGCTTGGACAGCCCCAGCATTTT. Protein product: CASSLALGQPQHF.